This TCR beta chain was profiled in a study of cytomegalovirus exposure and HLA in healthy donors. Study-level background: From around 180 million T cells, an earlier analysis saw under 140 million unique TCR beta sequences.

Comments on this clone: Its antigen is undetermined.

The PCR was carried out with 60 Vbeta primers and 13 Jbeta primers. Data came from immunoSEQ multiplex PCR; TCRdb stores just in-frame clones and leaves some out. The repertoire holds over 30,000 clones, with around 84% as singletons. Overall study results and limits: When a later analysis compared HLA-associated TCR beta chains with equally common others, the HLA-associated chains turned out to be more clonally expanded and to have lower generation probabilities. Later analysis showed TCR association rates varying by HLA locus, highest for DRB1 and lowest for HLA-C. The authors later found most CMV-associated TCR beta chains appeared HLA-restricted.

The CDR3 sequence is 14 residues long. Germline CDR1 and CDR2: LNHDA and SQIVND (reference sequence). The V end lost 5 bases, the J end lost 3 bases, and 14 bases lay between the germline ends. The chain combines TRBV19 with TRBJ2-7; tentatively, D is TRBD1 (5 bases). The sequenced material came from PBMCs. The receptor's source is a young woman in good health and CMV-seronegative. The CDR3 DNA reads TGTGCCAGTAGTGCTCAGGGCGTGAGCTACGAGCAGTACTTC. Translated: CASSAQGVSYEQYF.